The 9 T cell receptor beta chains below were found in one sample sequenced in a study of spatial heterogeneity in lung cancer. Study results and limitations: Tumors with more nonsynonymous mutations had more expanded intratumoral alpha and beta TCRs.

These receptors lack a known antigen. TCRdb re-derived calls from the 5' RACE reads in MiXCR, one entry per CDR3 protein. The data hold some 100,000 distinct CDR3 sequences, with approximately 4.7% observed a single time. Indicated time point: sample taken at primary tumor resection. The sequencing used lung tumor tissue, collected at surgery. The receptor source for this set is a male donor with early-stage non-small cell lung cancer.

At least ten counts were recorded for this clonotype. This chain uses TRBV12-3 or TRBV12-4 with TRBJ2-1; a possible D gene is TRBD1 (6 bases). Trimming stripped 4 bases from V and 3 bases from J, with 19 bases between. The CDR3 is 17 residues long. CDR3: CASSSRGPGHLYNEQFF. In nucleotides, the CDR3 is TGTGCCAGCAGTTCCCGGGGACCGGGACACCTCTACAATGAGCAGTTCTTC.

This sequence joins TRBV7-9 and TRBJ2-7, with no clear D. This CDR3 is built from 13 residues. The V end was cut by 5 bases, the J end by 5 bases, with 13 bases between. The germline gives CDR1 SEHNR, CDR2 FQNEAQ (reference sequence). The CDR3 nucleotides read TGTGCCAGCAGCGTAAATTGGGAAGACGAGCAGTACTTC. Protein: CASSVNWEDEQYF.

This rearrangement joins TRBV4-2 to TRBJ2-7; D is possibly TRBD2 (6 bases). V lost 3 bases, J lost 1 base, and 10 bases lay in between. This CDR3 is built from 14 residues. Per germline, CDR1 LGHNA and CDR2 YNFKEQ. CDR3 nucleotide sequence: TGTGCCAGCAGCCATGTAGCGGAATCCTACGAGCAGTACTTC. It specifies CASSHVAESYEQYF.

This clonotype was detected many times. The chain is built from TRBV3-1 and TRBJ1-2, with D maybe TRBD1 (6 bases). Germline V gene lookup returns CDR1 LGHDT and CDR2 YNNKEL (reference sequence). The CDR3 runs to 13 residues. V shed 4 bases and J shed 5 bases, with 11 bases lying between them. This CDR3 reads CASSPSDRYGYTF. CDR3 nucleotide sequence: TGTGCCAGCAGCCCATCGGACAGATATGGCTACACCTTC.

This clonotype was picked up many times. The gene calls are TRBV29-1 and TRBJ1-1; the match to TRBD1 covers 11 bases. CDR3 length: 16 residues. CDR1 SQVTM and CDR2 ANQGSEA come from the germline V gene. V was pared by 3 bases and J by 7 bases, with 13 bases of the junction left unmatched. DNA for the CDR3: TGCAGCGTTGAGGGTGAACCGGGACAGGGGGACCTTGAAGCTTTCTTT. Translation: CSVEGEPGQGDLEAFF.

This clonotype was observed a handful of times. The V gene is TRBV15, the J gene TRBJ1-2; no clear D gene. The CDR3 has 12 amino acids. Germline lookup yields CDR1 LNHNV and CDR2 YYDKDF (reference sequence). The germline V and J ends were trimmed by 3 bases and 0 bases, with 2 bases remaining between them. CDR3 sequence: CATSSANYGYTF. The CDR3 DNA is TGTGCCACCAGCAGCGCTAACTATGGCTACACCTTC.

In this sample, this clonotype turned up many times. CDR3 DNA: TGTGCCAGCAACCGACAGGCCAATCAGCCCCAGCATTTT. Its translation is CASNRQANQPQHF. V gene TRBV3-1 combines with J gene TRBJ1-5, with D tentatively TRBD1 (6 bases). V was trimmed by 7 bases and J by 3 bases, leaving 10 bases between them. The CDR3 has 13 amino acids. Germline CDR1 and CDR2: LGHDT and YNNKEL (reference sequence).

This clonotype appeared many times. The chain links TRBV11-1 to TRBJ2-1; 7 bases align to TRBD2. The trim removed 3 bases at V and 9 bases at J, leaving 5 bases unmatched. The length of the CDR3 is 13 residues. Germline V gene data show CDR1 as SGHAT and CDR2 as FQDESV (reference sequence). The CDR3 bases are TGTGCCAGCAGCTTGGGGCTAGCGGCTGAGCAGTTCTTC. It is translated as CASSLGLAAEQFF.

The table lists this clonotype with many counts. The chain employs TRBV15 and TRBJ2-4; D possibly corresponds to TRBD1 (5 bases). The CDR3 covers 17 residues. Trimming removed 2 bases at V and 0 bases at J, with 14 bases between. The V gene's germline CDR1 is LNHNV and CDR2 YYDKDF (reference sequence). The DNA for the CDR3 is TGTGCCACCAGCAGATCGCCAGGGTTTGCAGCCAAAAACATTCAGTACTTC. It translates to CATSRSPGFAAKNIQYF.